What follows are 21 T cell receptor beta chains derived from one specimen sequenced in a study of T-cell reconstitution after alpha-beta-depleted transplantation in children. Preparation of the TCRbeta library used unique molecular identifiers. TCRdb ran MiXCR on the PCR reads and lists one entry per CDR3 protein. The table lists 600,000 to 800,000 distinct CDR3 sequences, 13% of them singletons. Specimen: PBMCs, collected before TCRalphabeta/CD19-depleted stem cell transplant. The receptors were sampled from a girl aged 2 to 10 with congenital amegakaryocytic thrombocytopenia, due to receive a stem cell transplant.

At least ten counts were recorded for this clonotype. The V gene is TRBV20-1, the J gene TRBJ2-5; D is undetermined. The CDR3 loop spans 15 amino acids. Germline CDR1 and CDR2: DFQATT and SNEGSKA (reference sequence). V was pared by 0 bases and J by 5 bases, with 16 bases between. Here the CDR3 reads CSARDILDLRETQYF. DNA for the CDR3: TGCAGTGCTAGAGATATTCTAGACCTCCGTGAGACCCAGTACTTC.

This clonotype was seen many times. The junction differs from germline at one of its ends, possibly a read error. The CDR3 DNA sequence: TGCAGTGCCCTCAGATACGGACGAGACTCCCTTTTT. Residues: CSALRYGRDSLF. V and J are TRBV20-1 and TRBJ1-1; D call uncertain. Germline assignment: CDR1 DFQATT and CDR2 SNEGSKA (reference sequence). The CDR3 totals 12 residues.

Note on this clonotype: This may be a read error: a much more frequent sequence differs by one nucleotide. The V gene is TRBV20-1, the J gene TRBJ2-7; TRBD2 matches at 7 bases. CDR1 is DFQATT and CDR2 is SNEGSKA in the germline V gene (reference sequence). The CDR3 is 12 residues long. CDR3 amino acids: CCARAGREPPSF. The CDR3 bases are TGCTGTGCTAGAGCGGGGCGGGAGCCCCCATCCTTC.

This clonotype was counted many times. The chain is built from TRBV20-1 and TRBJ1-2, with a weak D call TRBD1 (5 bases). Germline lookup yields CDR1 DFQATT and CDR2 SNEGSKA (reference sequence). The V end was cut by 6 bases, the J end by 5 bases, with 13 bases between. This CDR3 has 12 amino acids. This chain's CDR3 is CSATDTGYGYTF. As DNA, the CDR3 is TGCAGTGCGACGGACACGGGTTATGGCTACACCTTC.

In regard to this clonotype: Since no conserved phenylalanine or tryptophan closes the CDR3, a read error is the likely cause. The DNA is left out, because the CDR3 cannot be placed on it with certainty; the CDR3 is given as TCRdb lists it. The chain couples TRBV11-2 to TRBJ2-5; the table's D gene call, TRBD1, was not cross checked with the DNA. The V gene's germline CDR1 is SGHAT and CDR2 FQNNGV. The CDR3 extends over 13 residues, inclusive of both ends. The CDR3 protein is CASSQIGQGEPHV.

Many counts were recorded for this clonotype. J is TRBJ2-5 and V is TRBV20-1; 7 nucleotides align to TRBD1. Germline trimming cut 4 bases from V and 2 bases from J; bases unmatched to any gene: 4. This CDR3 spans 13 amino acids. Germline V gene data show CDR1 as DFQATT and CDR2 as SNEGSKA (reference sequence). CDR3 in DNA: TGCAGTGCTATCCAGACAGGGCAAGAGACCCAGTACTTC. It encodes CSAIQTGQETQYF.

The rearrangement links TRBV3-1 to TRBJ2-5, with 10 bases that match TRBD1. The length of the CDR3 is 14 residues. V lost 3 bases to trimming and J lost 5 bases; unmatched junction nucleotides: 3. Germline CDR1 reads LGHDT; CDR2 reads YNNKEL (reference sequence). The CDR3 bases are TGTGCCAGCAGCCACCGGGACAGGGGTGAGACCCAGTACTTC. Translated: CASSHRDRGETQYF.

The chain links TRBV18 to TRBJ2-1, with D possibly TRBD2 on 5 matching bases. The ends were cut back, 3 bases at V and 6 bases at J, with 12 bases in the middle. Germline CDR1 reads KGHSH; CDR2 reads LQKENI. The CDR3 has 14 residues. This CDR3 is CASSPPFLANEQFF. DNA of the CDR3: TGTGCCAGCTCACCCCCATTCCTAGCCAATGAGCAGTTCTTC.

In the case of this clonotype: One end of the junction varies from germline; a read error may be responsible. The V and J genes are TRBV6-5 and TRBJ2-3; 10 nucleotides align to TRBD1. Germline assignment: CDR1 MNHEY and CDR2 SVGAGI. The CDR3 consists of 17 residues. DNA for the CDR3: TGTGCCCGCAGTTTCTTATACGACAGGGGGCGGACAGATACGCAGTATTTT. Protein product: CARSFLYDRGRTDTQYF.

This clonotype was recorded many times. This chain connects TRBV15 to TRBJ1-1, with D unresolved. This CDR3 contains 13 residues. Trimming removed 0 bases from V and 4 bases from J, with 6 bases in between. CDR1 LNHNV and CDR2 YYDKDF come from the germline V gene (reference sequence). The CDR3 loop reads CATSRDRSTEAFF. In nucleotides, the CDR3 is TGTGCCACCAGCAGAGATAGGTCCACTGAAGCTTTCTTT.

DNA for the CDR3: TGTGCCAGCAGTCTAGCGGGGGAACACTACGAGCAGTACTTC. Translation: CASSLAGEHYEQYF. V is TRBV27 and J is TRBJ2-7, with 10 bases that match TRBD2. The CDR3 runs to 14 residues. Germline assignment: CDR1 MNHEY and CDR2 SMNVEV (reference sequence). The V gene end was trimmed by 5 bases and the J gene end by 3 bases; junction bases not matched to a gene: 4.

This chain's CDR3 is CASSRSRQFTYGYTF. The CDR3 DNA sequence: TGTGCCAGCAGTCGCTCGAGACAGTTTACCTATGGCTACACCTTC. The rearrangement uses TRBV28 and TRBJ1-2, with D possibly being TRBD1 (5 bases). Trimming stripped 5 bases from V and 4 bases from J, with 17 bases between. Germline lookup yields CDR1 MDHEN and CDR2 SYDVKM. This CDR3 is 15 amino acids long.

In its sample, this clonotype was seen a few times. V usage is TRBV20-1 and J usage is TRBJ1-4; the match to TRBD1 covers 7 bases. The ends lost 2 bases at V and 0 bases at J; junction bases unmatched: 0. Germline CDR1 reads DFQATT; CDR2 reads SNEGSKA (reference sequence). The length of the CDR3 is 14 residues. The CDR3 DNA is TGCAGTGCTAGACAGGGGGCAACTAATGAAAAACTGTTTTTT. Translated, it gives CSARQGATNEKLFF.

This clonotype was detected many times. The gene calls are TRBV20-1 and TRBJ2-1, with D possibly matching TRBD2 (5 bases). Trimming removed 5 bases from V and 5 bases from J, with 16 bases in between. The CDR3 runs 14 residues. Looked up from germline, CDR1 is DFQATT and CDR2 is SNEGSKA (reference sequence). The DNA of the CDR3 is TGCAGTGCTTTCGGACTTCTCCTTAACAATGAGCAGTTCTTC. Its protein product is CSAFGLLLNNEQFF.

The V call is TRBV9, the J call TRBJ2-1; 12 bases are shared with TRBD2. With V trimmed by 0 bases and J by 6 bases, 7 bases remained unmatched. The CDR3 runs 17 residues. The germline V gene encodes CDR1 SGDLS and CDR2 YYNGEE. The CDR3 DNA reads TGTGCCAGCAGCGTAGTGTGGTCGACTAGCGGGAGCAATGAGCAGTTCTTC. This encodes CASSVVWSTSGSNEQFF.

In this sample, this clonotype turned up many times. CDR3 loop: CASSFEDGGSGELFF. The CDR3 DNA reads as TGTGCCAGCAGTTTTGAGGATGGGGGATCCGGGGAGCTGTTTTTT. This sequence joins TRBV12-3 or TRBV12-4 and TRBJ2-2; D may be TRBD1 or TRBD2 (5 bases each). V lost 3 bases, J lost 6 bases, and 14 bases lay in between. The CDR3 consists of 15 residues.

This chain uses TRBV13 with TRBJ2-3; TRBD2 might be the D (6 bases). CDR1 and CDR2 (germline): PRHDT, FYEKMQ (reference sequence). The length of the CDR3 is 16 residues. The V end was cut by 4 bases, the J end by 4 bases, with 18 bases between. The CDR3 is CASSSSLRGKADTQYF. The CDR3 DNA sequence: TGTGCCAGCAGCTCTTCTCTTCGGGGGAAAGCAGATACGCAGTATTTT.

This clonotype was recorded many times. The chain employs TRBV7-2 and TRBJ2-1; TRBD2 matches 12 bases. V shed 4 bases and J 10 bases; nucleotides not matched to a gene: 11. Looked up from germline, CDR1 is SGHTA and CDR2 is FQGNSA. This CDR3 spans 16 amino acids. This CDR3 is CASSSQTSGSLLEQFF. In DNA form, the CDR3 reads TGTGCCAGCAGCTCCCAGACTAGCGGGAGTTTATTGGAGCAGTTCTTC. The full variable domain, its missing parts supplied by reference TRBV7-2 and TRBJ2-1, is GAGVSQSPSNKVTEKGKDVELRCDPISGHTALYWYRQSLGQGLEFLIYFQGNSAPDKSGLPSDRFSAERTGGSVSTLTIQRTQQEDSAVYLCASSSQTSGSLLEQFFGPGTRLTVL.

This sequence joins TRBV5-1 and TRBJ2-3; TRBD2 aligns across 8 bases. This CDR3 spans 16 amino acids. CDR1 is SGHRS, CDR2 YFSETQ, per germline. J lost 5 bases, V lost 3 bases, and 11 bases had no gene match. The CDR3 region is CASSWPAGALRDTQYF. The CDR3 nucleotides read TGCGCCAGCAGCTGGCCAGCGGGAGCCCTCAGAGATACGCAGTATTTT. Looking up the rest from reference TRBV5-1 and TRBJ2-3 gives the full variable domain: KAGVTQTPRYLIKTRGQQVTLSCSPISGHRSVSWYQQTPGQGLQFLFEYFSETQRNKGNFPGRFSGRQFSNSRSEMNVSTLELGDSALYLCASSWPAGALRDTQYFGPGTRLTVL.

This clonotype was detected ten times or more. The rearrangement uses TRBV20-1 and TRBJ2-7; TRBD1 or TRBD2 may be the D gene (5 bases each). The ends were cut back, 3 bases at V and 0 bases at J, with 12 bases in the middle. Germline CDR1 is DFQATT and CDR2 is SNEGSKA (reference sequence). The CDR3 covers 14 residues. As DNA, the CDR3 is TGCAGTGCTAGGTGGACCGGGACCTCCTACGAGCAGTACTTC. It yields the protein CSARWTGTSYEQYF.

This clonotype was found many times. J is TRBJ2-2 and V is TRBV19; TRBD2 matches at 10 bases. CDR3 length: 15 residues. Trimming at V came to 5 bases and at J to 5 bases, leaving 5 bases not matched to a gene. Germline CDR1 is LNHDA and CDR2 is SQIVND (reference sequence). The CDR3 DNA reads as TGTGCCAGTAGTTCATCTAGCGGGAGTACCGGGGAGCTGTTTTTT. This translates into CASSSSSGSTGELFF.